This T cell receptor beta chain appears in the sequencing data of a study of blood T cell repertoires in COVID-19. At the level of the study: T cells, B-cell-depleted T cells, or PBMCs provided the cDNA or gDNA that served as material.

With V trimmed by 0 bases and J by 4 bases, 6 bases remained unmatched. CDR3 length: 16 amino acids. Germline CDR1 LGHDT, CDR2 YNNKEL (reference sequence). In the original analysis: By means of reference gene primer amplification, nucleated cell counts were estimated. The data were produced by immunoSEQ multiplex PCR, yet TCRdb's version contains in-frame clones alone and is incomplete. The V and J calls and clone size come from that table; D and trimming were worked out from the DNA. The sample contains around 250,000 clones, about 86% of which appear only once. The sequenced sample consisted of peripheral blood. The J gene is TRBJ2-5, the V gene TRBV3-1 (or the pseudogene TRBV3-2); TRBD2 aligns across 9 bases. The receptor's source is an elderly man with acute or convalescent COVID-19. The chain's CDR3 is CASSQERRGGGETQYF. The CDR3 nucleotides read TGTGCCAGCAGCCAAGAACGGCGGGGGGGCGGAGAGACCCAGTACTTC.